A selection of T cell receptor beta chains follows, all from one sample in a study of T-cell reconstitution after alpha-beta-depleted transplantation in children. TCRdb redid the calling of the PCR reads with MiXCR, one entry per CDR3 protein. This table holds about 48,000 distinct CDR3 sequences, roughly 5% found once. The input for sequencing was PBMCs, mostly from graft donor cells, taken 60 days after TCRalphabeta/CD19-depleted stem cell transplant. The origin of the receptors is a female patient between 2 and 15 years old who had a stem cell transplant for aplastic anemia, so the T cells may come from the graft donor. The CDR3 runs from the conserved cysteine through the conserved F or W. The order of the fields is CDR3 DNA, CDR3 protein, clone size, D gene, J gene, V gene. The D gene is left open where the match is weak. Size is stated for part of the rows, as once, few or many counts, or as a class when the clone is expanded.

TGTGCCAGCAGTTACGGGGTAGCGGGGGACCCCTACGAGCAGTACTTC CASSYGVAGDPYEQYF many TRBD2 TRBJ2-7 TRBV6-6
TGTGCCAGCGGCTGGGACAGAGTTAATGAAAAACTGTTTTTT CASGWDRVNEKLFF many TRBD1 TRBJ1-4 TRBV7-9
TGTGCCAGCAGCCCCCAGTCCACTAGCGGGAGAAGCGAGCAGTTCTTC CASSPQSTSGRSEQFF NA TRBD2 TRBJ2-1 TRBV11-2
TGTGCCTGGAAGTCACGGGACAGGCTTCGCTATGGCTACACCTTC CAWKSRDRLRYGYTF NA TRBD1 TRBJ1-2 TRBV30
TGTGCCTGGAGTGTAATGAATCAGCCCCAGCATTTT CAWSVMNQPQHF many NA TRBJ1-5 TRBV30
TGTGCCACCGGAGCCGCGGCCGGCTCCTACAATGAGCAGTTCTTC CATGAAAGSYNEQFF many NA TRBJ2-1 TRBV24-1
TGTGCCAGCTCACCACAGTTTGGGGGGGCCTCGTACAATGAGCAGTTCTTC CASSPQFGGASYNEQFF many NA TRBJ2-1 TRBV18
TGTGCCACCAGCGGTAGCGGGAGAAGCGCAGATACGCAGTATTTT CATSGSGRSADTQYF many TRBD2 TRBJ2-3 TRBV15
TGTGCCAGCAGCCAAGAAGGAGGTTCCGGGCCAGATACGCAGTATTTT CASSQEGGSGPDTQYF many NA TRBJ2-3 TRBV4-2
TGCAGCGTTGAAAGACAGGAGCGAACTGAAGCTTTCTTT CSVERQERTEAFF many NA TRBJ1-1 TRBV29-1
TGTGCCAGCAGTGGAATCATCACCGGGGAGCTGTTTTTT CASSGIITGELFF many NA TRBJ2-2 TRBV14
TGTGCCAGCAGTTTATCAGCCGGGACAGGGGCGAGGGAGCAGTACTTC CASSLSAGTGAREQYF NA TRBD1 TRBJ2-7 TRBV27
TGTGCCAGCAGCTTGCCCCCTCCGGGACTCCTCCACACAGATACGCAGTATTTT CASSLPPPGLLHTDTQYF many NA TRBJ2-3 TRBV7-6
TGTGCCTGGAGTGTTGGGACAGGTCCCGAAAAACTGTTTTTT CAWSVGTGPEKLFF few TRBD1 TRBJ1-4 TRBV30
TGTGCCATCAGTGAGAAGTACGGGCCCCAGCATTTT CAISEKYGPQHF many NA TRBJ1-5 TRBV10-3